This TCR beta chain was observed in a study of cytomegalovirus exposure and HLA in healthy donors. 60 Vbeta and 13 Jbeta primers were used in PCR. Clones were read by immunoSEQ multiplex PCR, and TCRdb kept only the in-frame ones, dropping some. This repertoire shows roughly 120,000 clones, roughly 70% found once; its top ten account for roughly 3%. Germline V lookup: CDR1 MDHEN, CDR2 SYDVKM. The CDR3 extends over 14 amino acids. V was clipped by 4 bases and J by 4 bases, with 13 bases between them. The rearrangement uses TRBV28 and TRBJ1-1; TRBD1 might be the D (6 bases). The TCR was taken from a woman aged 40 to 49 in good health and CMV-seropositive. The specimen sequenced was PBMCs. The CDR3 coding sequence is TGTGCCAGCAGTTCGACAGGCTTCTTCACTGAAGCTTTCTTT. It codes for CASSSTGFFTEAFF. The full variable domain, its missing parts supplied by reference TRBV28 and TRBJ1-1, is DVKVTQSSRYLVKRTGEKVFLECVQDMDHENMFWYRQDPGLGLRLIYFSYDVKMKEKGDIPEGYSVSREKKERFSLILESASTNQTSMYLCASSSTGFFTEAFFGQGTRLTVV.